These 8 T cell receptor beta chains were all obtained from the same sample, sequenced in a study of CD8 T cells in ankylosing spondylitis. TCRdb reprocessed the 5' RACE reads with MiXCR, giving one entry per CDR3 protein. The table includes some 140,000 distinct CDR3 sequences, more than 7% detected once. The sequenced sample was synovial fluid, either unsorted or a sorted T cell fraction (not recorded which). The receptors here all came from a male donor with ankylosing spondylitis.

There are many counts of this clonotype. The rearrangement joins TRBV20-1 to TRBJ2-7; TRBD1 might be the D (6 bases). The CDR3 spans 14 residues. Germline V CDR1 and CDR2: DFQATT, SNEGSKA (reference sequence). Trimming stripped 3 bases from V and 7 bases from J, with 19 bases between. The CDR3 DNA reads TGCAGTGCTAGTAAGGACAGAACATACGTGGAGCAGTACTTC. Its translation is CSASKDRTYVEQYF.

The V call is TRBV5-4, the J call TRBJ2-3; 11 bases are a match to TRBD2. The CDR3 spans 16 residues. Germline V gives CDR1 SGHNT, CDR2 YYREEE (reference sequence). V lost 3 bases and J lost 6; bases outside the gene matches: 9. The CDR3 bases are TGTGCCAGCAGCTCCTATAGCGGGAGGGCGGGGGATACGCAGTATTTT. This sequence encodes CASSSYSGRAGDTQYF.

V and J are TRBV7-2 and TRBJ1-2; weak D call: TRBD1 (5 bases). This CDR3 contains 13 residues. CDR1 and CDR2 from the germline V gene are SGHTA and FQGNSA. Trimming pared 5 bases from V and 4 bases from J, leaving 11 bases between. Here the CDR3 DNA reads TGTGCCAGCAGCCGCGGGACCTCCTATGGCTACACCTTC. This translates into CASSRGTSYGYTF.

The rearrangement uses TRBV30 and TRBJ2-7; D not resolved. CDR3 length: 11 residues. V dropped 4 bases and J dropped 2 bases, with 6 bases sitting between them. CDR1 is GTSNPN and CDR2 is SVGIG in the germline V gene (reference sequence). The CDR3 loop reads CAWTKTYEQYF. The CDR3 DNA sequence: TGTGCCTGGACCAAGACCTACGAGCAGTACTTC.

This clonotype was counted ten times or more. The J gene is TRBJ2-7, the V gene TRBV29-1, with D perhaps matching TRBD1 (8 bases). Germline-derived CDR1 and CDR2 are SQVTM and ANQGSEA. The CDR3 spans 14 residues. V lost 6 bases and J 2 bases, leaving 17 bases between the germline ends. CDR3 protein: CSVGGDRLTYEQYF. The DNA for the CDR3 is TGCAGCGTGGGGGGGGACAGGTTGACCTACGAGCAGTACTTC.

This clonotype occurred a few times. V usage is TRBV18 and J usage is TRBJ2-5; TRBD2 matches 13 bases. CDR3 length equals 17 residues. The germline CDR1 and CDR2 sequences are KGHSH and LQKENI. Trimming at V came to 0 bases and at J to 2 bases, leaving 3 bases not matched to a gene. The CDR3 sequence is CASSPPAGLAGQETQYF. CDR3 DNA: TGTGCCAGCTCACCACCGGCGGGACTAGCGGGGCAAGAGACCCAGTACTTC.

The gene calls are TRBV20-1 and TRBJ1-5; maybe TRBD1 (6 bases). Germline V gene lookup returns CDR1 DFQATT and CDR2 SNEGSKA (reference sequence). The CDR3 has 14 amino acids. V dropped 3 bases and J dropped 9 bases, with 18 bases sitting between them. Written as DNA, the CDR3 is TGCAGTGCTAGTCCCGGGACAACTAGCACGCCCCAGCATTTT. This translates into CSASPGTTSTPQHF.

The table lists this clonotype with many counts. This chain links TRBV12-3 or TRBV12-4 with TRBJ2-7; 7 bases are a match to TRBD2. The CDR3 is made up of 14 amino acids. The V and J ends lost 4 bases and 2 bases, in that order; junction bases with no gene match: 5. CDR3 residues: CASSYLSGAYEQYF. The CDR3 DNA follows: TGTGCCAGCAGTTATTTGAGCGGGGCCTACGAGCAGTACTTC.